The rows below give T cell receptor beta chains drawn from one sample of a study of cytomegalovirus exposure and HLA in healthy donors. The repertoire was sequenced with immunoSEQ multiplex PCR; TCRdb's copy has only in-frame clones and lacks some. The repertoire holds roughly 86,000 clones, with about 96% as singletons. Sample: PBMCs. Receptors originate from a young man in good health and CMV-seropositive. Both conserved end residues are part of each CDR3. The D gene is left open where the match is weak. Size is omitted from some rows. Given values are once, few, many or a class for expanded clones.

v_gene	abundance	d_gene	j_gene	CDR3nt	CDR3aa
TRBV5-8	few	.	TRBJ2-7	TGTGCCAGCAGCATATTACAGGGATCCGAGCAGTACTTC	CASSILQGSEQYF
TRBV29-1	.	TRBD1	TRBJ2-2	TGCAGCGGCCGGACAGGGGTCGGCGGGGAGCTGTTTTTT	CSGRTGVGGELFF
TRBV11-2	.	TRBD1	TRBJ2-1	TGTGCCAGCACCGGACAGGACAATGAGCAGTTCTTC	CASTGQDNEQFF
TRBV5-4	.	TRBD2	TRBJ2-3	TGTGCCAGCAGCTTGGATGTCGCCCGCGGACTAGCGGGCCCTTCACAAACGCAGTATTTT	CASSLDVARGLAGPSQTQYF
TRBV15	.	.	TRBJ2-7	TGTGCCACCAGCAGAGATGGGCCTAACCCAGCCTACGAGCAGTACTTC	CATSRDGPNPAYEQYF
TRBV19	.	TRBD1	TRBJ2-2	TGTGCCAGTAGTAGAGGGACAGAGAACACCGGGGAGCTGTTTTTT	CASSRGTENTGELFF
TRBV5-1	.	.	TRBJ1-3	TGCGCCAGCAGCTTGGCCGGGGATTCTGGAAACACCATATATTTT	CASSLAGDSGNTIYF
TRBV10-3	.	TRBD1	TRBJ1-5	TGTGCCATCAGTGAGCAGGACAGGGATAGGAATCAGCCCCAGCATTTT	CAISEQDRDRNQPQHF
TRBV6-6	.	.	TRBJ2-1	TGTGCCAGCAGTTACTCGTGGGACACCATCTACAATGAGCAGTTCTTC	CASSYSWDTIYNEQFF
TRBV30	.	.	TRBJ2-7	TGTGCCTGGGGGGCCTCCTACGAGCAGTACTTC	CAWGASYEQYF
TRBV14	.	TRBD1	TRBJ1-1	TGTGCCAGCAGCCAAGAAGTGGAGGGACAGGGAGGTTTTGGGAACACTGAAGCTTTCTTT	CASSQEVEGQGGFGNTEAFF
TRBV19	.	.	TRBJ2-2	TGTGCCAGTAGCTTTCAGACCATACGGAGTGTCGGCGGGGAGCTGTTTTTT	CASSFQTIRSVGGELFF
TRBV11-1	.	TRBD1	TRBJ2-7	TGTGCCAGCAGCACCCGGGACAGGGAATTCAACGAGCAGTACTTC	CASSTRDREFNEQYF
TRBV18	.	TRBD2	TRBJ2-3	TGTGCCAGCTCACCGGGAGGGAGGGATACGCAGTATTTT	CASSPGGRDTQYF
TRBV18	.	TRBD2	TRBJ2-2	TGTGCCAGCTCACCCAATCTAGCGGGCAGCACCGGGGAGCTGTTTTTT	CASSPNLAGSTGELFF
TRBV11-2	.	.	TRBJ2-1	TGTGCCAGCAGCTTAGACAGGGCGTCGGGCAATGAGCAGTTCTTC	CASSLDRASGNEQFF
TRBV21-1	.	.	TRBJ2-1	TGTGCCAGCAGCGCCCATGCGGGAGAGTACAATGAGCAGTTCTTC	CASSAHAGEYNEQFF
TRBV7-8	.	TRBD1	TRBJ1-1	TGTGCCAGCAGCTTAGCCGGGACAGGGGGCTTGAACACTGAAGCTTTCTTT	CASSLAGTGGLNTEAFF
TRBV19	.	TRBD1	TRBJ2-7	TGTGCCAGTAGTAGCCCAGGGACAGGGGCCTACGAGCAGTACTTC	CASSSPGTGAYEQYF
TRBV6-5	.	TRBD2	TRBJ2-1	TGTGCCAGCAGTTACTCACGGATCCGGCGGGAGTATGAGCAGTTCTTC	CASSYSRIRREYEQFF
TRBV5-1	.	TRBD2	TRBJ2-1	TGCGCCAGCAGCTTCCGGACTAGCGGGACCTACAATGAGCAGTTCTTC	CASSFRTSGTYNEQFF
TRBV6-1	.	.	TRBJ1-1	TGTGCCAGCAGTGCGCTACAGGGGAACACTGAAGCTTTCTTT	CASSALQGNTEAFF
TRBV18	once	TRBD2	TRBJ2-1	TGTGCCAGCTCCGAAGCGGGAGGGTCCTACAATGAGCAGTTCTTC	CASSEAGGSYNEQFF
TRBV9	.	.	TRBJ1-1	TGTGCCAGCACCCTGACCAGGGCTTCGAACACTGAAGCTTTCTTT	CASTLTRASNTEAFF
TRBV19	.	.	TRBJ1-1	TGTGCCAGTAGTAAGCAGGGCAGGGGGAACACTGAAGCTTTCTTT	CASSKQGRGNTEAFF
TRBV7-6	.	TRBD2	TRBJ2-7	TGTGCCAGCAGTACACTAGCGGGGGGCTACGAGCAGTACTTC	CASSTLAGGYEQYF
TRBV5-5	.	TRBD1	TRBJ1-1	TGTGCCAGCAGCTGGGGACAGGGTTACACTGAAGCTTTCTTT	CASSWGQGYTEAFF
TRBV11-2	.	TRBD2	TRBJ2-7	TGTGCCAGCAGCACAATTAGGGGAGGACTAGCGGACTCCTACGAGCAGTACTTC	CASSTIRGGLADSYEQYF
TRBV5-4	.	TRBD2	TRBJ2-2	TGTGCCAGCAGCAACGATGGGAGGGCCGGCACCGGGGAGCTGTTTTTT	CASSNDGRAGTGELFF
TRBV5-1	.	.	TRBJ2-5	TGCGCCAGCAGAGGGGGTGAGACCCAGTACTTC	CASRGGETQYF
TRBV28	once	.	TRBJ2-1	TGTGCCGGGGGGGCGCGGGAGTCACGGAATGAGCAGTTCTTC	CAGGARESRNEQFF
TRBV19	.	.	TRBJ1-5	TGTGCCAGTAGGGCCACGGGGCCCCAGCATTTT	CASRATGPQHF
TRBV6-5	.	TRBD1	TRBJ1-1	TGTGCCAGCAGTTCTACCAGGGGGCGGAGGAACACTGAAGCTTTCTTT	CASSSTRGRRNTEAFF
TRBV7-9	.	.	TRBJ2-7	TGTGCCAGCAGCTGGGACTTTATAAGCTCCTACGAGCAGTACTTC	CASSWDFISSYEQYF
TRBV27	.	.	TRBJ1-1	TGTGCCAGCAGTTTTTACTCCACAGGGCCGAACACTGAAGCTTTCTTT	CASSFYSTGPNTEAFF
TRBV9	.	.	TRBJ2-1	TGTGCCAGCAGCGTGGACGACAGGTCGAGCTCCTACAATGAGCAGTTCTTC	CASSVDDRSSSYNEQFF
TRBV7-9	.	TRBD1	TRBJ1-2	TGTGCCAGCAGCTCCGTCGGACAGGAAGGCGGCTACACCTTC	CASSSVGQEGGYTF
TRBV4-1	.	TRBD1	TRBJ2-7	TGCGCCAGCAGGCCGAGACAGGGGATCAACGAGCAGTACTTC	CASRPRQGINEQYF
TRBV18	.	.	TRBJ1-1	TGTGCCAGCTCGACTACGTGGGACACTGAAGCTTTCTTT	CASSTTWDTEAFF
TRBV30	few	.	TRBJ1-2	TGTGCCTGGAGTCTGGGAGGGGCCATTGGCTACACCTTC	CAWSLGGAIGYTF
TRBV19	.	.	TRBJ1-2	TGTGCCAGTAGACAGGCGGGACTGGACTATGGCTACACCTTC	CASRQAGLDYGYTF
TRBV28	.	TRBD1	TRBJ2-7	TGTGCCAGCACCCTTCCTACTCCGGACAGGTCCCACGAGCAGTACTTC	CASTLPTPDRSHEQYF
TRBV6-5	.	TRBD1	TRBJ2-7	TGTGCCAGCAGTTTCGGACAGGGAAGAGGGTACGAGCAGTACTTC	CASSFGQGRGYEQYF
TRBV15	.	TRBD1	TRBJ2-3	TGTGCCACCAGCCTCGGCCAGGGGGTTTCTGATACGCAGTATTTT	CATSLGQGVSDTQYF
TRBV5-4	.	TRBD1	TRBJ2-7	TGTGCCAGCAGCTTCATGGACAGGGGCGAGCAGTACTTC	CASSFMDRGEQYF
TRBV7-9	.	TRBD2	TRBJ2-3	TGTGCCAGCAGACATAGCGGGAGAAGGGCAGATACGCAGTATTTT	CASRHSGRRADTQYF
TRBV5-1	.	.	TRBJ2-3	TGCGCCAGCAGCTCCACCGGCGGGATGGTAACAGATACGCAGTATTTT	CASSSTGGMVTDTQYF
TRBV6-5	.	.	TRBJ1-1	TGTGCCAGCAGCCTGTCGGACACTGAAGCTTTCTTT	CASSLSDTEAFF
TRBV30	once	.	TRBJ1-1	TGTGCCTGGGGGGAGGCGAACACTGAAGCTTTCTTT	CAWGEANTEAFF
TRBV6-1	.	.	TRBJ1-4	TGTGCCAGCAGTGACGTGGCAGGGGAAGAAAAACTGTTTTTT	CASSDVAGEEKLFF
TRBV19	.	.	TRBJ2-7	TGTGCCAGTAGTACGGGGTCCTTGTGGTACGAGCAGTACTTC	CASSTGSLWYEQYF
TRBV7-6	.	.	TRBJ2-2	TGTGCCAGCAGCTCCTCGGCGGGCCAGATGTCCGGGGAGCTGTTTTTT	CASSSSAGQMSGELFF
TRBV5-1	.	.	TRBJ1-2	TGCGCCAGCAGGGGGGGAGTTACTAACTATGGCTACACCTTC	CASRGGVTNYGYTF
TRBV2	.	.	TRBJ2-2	TGTGCCAGCAGTGAATCAGGGTTTGAGAACGGGGAGCTGTTTTTT	CASSESGFENGELFF
TRBV9	.	.	TRBJ2-7	TGTGCCAGCAGGGAGACCGATAGCTCCTACGAGCAGTACTTC	CASRETDSSYEQYF
TRBV19	.	.	TRBJ1-1	TGTGCCAGCAGTCCGAGACAGCTAATGAACACTGAAGCTTTCTTT	CASSPRQLMNTEAFF